The 4 T cell receptor beta chains below all came from one sample that was sequenced in a study of cytomegalovirus exposure and HLA in healthy donors. The protocol was immunoSEQ multiplex PCR, while the TCRdb copy is restricted to in-frame clones and leaves out a portion. The profile shows about 70,000 clones, 94% of them singletons. The sequenced material came from PBMCs. Source of these receptors: a man aged 18 to 29 in good health and CMV-seropositive.

The chain combines TRBV9 with TRBJ2-1; tentative D call: TRBD2 (6 bases). Germline CDR1 is SGDLS and CDR2 is YYNGEE. Trimming left V 0 bases short and J 3 bases short, with 10 bases between. This CDR3 spans 15 amino acids. CDR3 in amino acids: CASSVVGRGYNEQFF. As DNA, the CDR3 is TGTGCCAGCAGCGTAGTCGGGAGAGGCTACAATGAGCAGTTCTTC.

CDR3 amino acids: CASSNTRTGNTEAFF. The CDR3 DNA reads TGCGCCAGCAGTAATACACGGACAGGGAACACTGAAGCTTTCTTT. The chain is built from TRBV5-1 and TRBJ1-1; 7 nucleotides agree with TRBD1. This CDR3 region has 15 residues. Losses at the gene ends were 5 bases for V and 1 base for J; bases not matched to a gene: 8. Germline V CDR1 and CDR2: SGHRS, YFSETQ.

The chain combines TRBV21-1 with TRBJ2-1; the tabulated D call, TRBD2, remains unverified against the DNA. TRBV21-1 is a documented pseudogene. CDR3 size: 15 residues. CDR3 DNA sequence: TGTGCCAGCAGGAAATGGGGGAGGGCCGTCGATGAGCAGTTCTTC. It is translated as CASRKWGRAVDEQFF.

J is TRBJ2-2 and V is TRBV5-1, with D maybe TRBD1 (6 bases). This CDR3 has 16 amino acids. The germline gives CDR1 SGHRS, CDR2 YFSETQ. V lost 0 bases and J lost 2, with 11 bases in between. The CDR3 sequence: CASSLVMGHNTGELFF. In DNA, the CDR3 is TGCGCCAGCAGCTTGGTAATGGGACACAACACCGGGGAGCTGTTTTTT.